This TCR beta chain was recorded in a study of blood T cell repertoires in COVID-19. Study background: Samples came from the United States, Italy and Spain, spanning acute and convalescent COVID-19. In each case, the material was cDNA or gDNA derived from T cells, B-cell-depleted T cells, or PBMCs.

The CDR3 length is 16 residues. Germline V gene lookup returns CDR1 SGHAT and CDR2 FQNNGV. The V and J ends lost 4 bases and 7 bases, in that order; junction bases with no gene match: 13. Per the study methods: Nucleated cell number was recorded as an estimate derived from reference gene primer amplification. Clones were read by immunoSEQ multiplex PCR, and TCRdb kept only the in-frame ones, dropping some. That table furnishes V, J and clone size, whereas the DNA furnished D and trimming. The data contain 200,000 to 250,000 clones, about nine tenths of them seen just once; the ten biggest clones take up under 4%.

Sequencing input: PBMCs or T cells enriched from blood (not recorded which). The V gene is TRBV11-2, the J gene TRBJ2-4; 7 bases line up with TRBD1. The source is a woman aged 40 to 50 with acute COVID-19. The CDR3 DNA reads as TGTGCCAGCAGCTCCCTGACGACAGGGCTTTGGAACATTCAGTACTTC. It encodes CASSSLTTGLWNIQYF.